This is a list of T cell receptor beta chains from one sample in a study of siplizumab effects on memory and regulatory T cells. Profiled with immunoSEQ multiplex PCR; TCRdb holds only in-frame clones, not every one. The table includes 99,000 or so clones, roughly 91% detected once. The sample was CD4+ T cells sorted from blood. The source is a human donor in good health. The CDR3 runs from the conserved cysteine through the conserved F or W. The D gene is left open where the match is weak. Some rows mark clone size as missing; the rest say once, few, many or name a class of expanded clone.

NA	TRBV29-1	TRBJ2-7	NA	CSVEVYGPTYEQYF	TGCAGCGTTGAAGTATATGGACCTACCTACGAGCAGTACTTC
NA	TRBV6-5	TRBJ2-7	NA	CASSWTLSYEQYF	TGTGCCAGCAGCTGGACACTCTCCTACGAGCAGTACTTC
NA	TRBV5-1	TRBJ2-3	NA	CASSRTDTQYF	TGCGCCAGCAGTCGCACAGATACGCAGTATTTT
NA	TRBV11-2	TRBJ2-1	NA	CASSLHVVGSYSYNEQFF	TGTGCCAGCAGCTTACATGTAGTGGGGTCCTATTCCTACAATGAGCAGTTCTTC
NA	TRBV5-1	TRBJ2-7	NA	CASSLSLGALSYEQYF	TGCGCCAGCAGCTTGTCGTTGGGGGCCCTATCCTACGAGCAGTACTTC
NA	TRBV6-5	TRBJ2-7	NA	CASSSGTRLYF	TGTGCCAGCTCATCCGGGACAAGGCTATACTTC
NA	TRBV19	TRBJ1-5	NA	CASSTATANQPQHF	TGTGCCAGTAGTACGGCGACAGCCAATCAGCCCCAGCATTTT
NA	TRBV5-6	TRBJ1-2	NA	CASSLGMSKGYGYTF	TGTGCCAGCAGCTTAGGGATGAGTAAAGGCTATGGCTACACCTTC
NA	TRBV7-2	TRBJ2-7	TRBD2	CASSVSLAGGYEQYF	TGTGCCAGCAGCGTCAGCCTAGCGGGGGGCTACGAGCAGTACTTC
NA	TRBV18	TRBJ2-2	NA	CASSPRNTGELFF	TGTGCCAGCTCACCACGGAACACCGGGGAGCTGTTTTTT
NA	TRBV6-4	TRBJ1-1	NA	CASSDETGTEAFF	TGTGCCAGCAGTGACGAAACGGGCACTGAAGCTTTCTTT
once	TRBV6-5	TRBJ1-1	TRBD1	CASSTWTGGGTEAFF	TGTGCCAGCAGTACCTGGACAGGGGGCGGTACTGAAGCTTTCTTT
NA	TRBV6-5	TRBJ2-7	NA	CASSYVGGSYEQYF	TGTGCCAGCAGTTACGTGGGGGGATCCTACGAGCAGTACTTC
NA	TRBV6-1	TRBJ1-5	TRBD1	CASSEALAGGAGSGNQPQHF	TGTGCCAGCAGTGAAGCCTTGGCAGGGGGCGCCGGGTCTGGCAATCAGCCCCAGCATTTT
NA	TRBV19	TRBJ2-5	TRBD2	CASSTSGRAETQYF	TGTGCCAGTAGTACTAGCGGGAGGGCTGAGACCCAGTACTTC
NA	TRBV6-1	TRBJ1-1	NA	CASSAEVNTEAFF	TGTGCCAGCAGTGCGGAGGTGAACACTGAAGCTTTCTTT
NA	TRBV6-6	TRBJ1-4	TRBD1	CASTGGRVLEKLFF	TGTGCCAGCACAGGGGGAAGAGTGCTTGAAAAACTGTTTTTT
NA	TRBV19	TRBJ1-6	TRBD1	CASRQGVDNSPLHF	TGTGCCAGTAGGCAGGGGGTTGATAATTCACCCCTCCACTTT